The clone carrying this T cell receptor (beta chain) has a handful of counts. Its antigen is still unknown. Under 3 months was the duration of disease in ophthalmopathy patients, who also had a Clinical Activity Score of at least 3 and a NOSPECS grade of at least 4. Uncontrolled infection, other autoimmune disease, pregnancy or lactation disqualified patients from enrolment. This entry is derived from a study of T cells in Graves' hyperthyroidism and ophthalmopathy. Whole-study findings and limits: Stable hyperthyroidism and ophthalmopathy were separated using 13 V-J signatures. Also found in blood were most expanded thyroid clonotypes above 0.001.

CDR3 length equals 15 residues. The germline V and J ends were trimmed by 0 bases and 3 bases, with 10 bases remaining between them. CDR1 and CDR2 from the germline V gene are WNHNN and SYGVQD (reference sequence). Amplification of TCR beta CDR3 regions was performed using RNA transcripts as template. Initially, a first-round RT-PCR of the TCR CDR3 employed the HTBI primer set. TCRdb passed the multiplex PCR reads through MiXCR, listing each CDR3 protein once. The data contain under 300,000 distinct CDR3 sequences, 22% of them singletons. This chain joins TRBV10-1 and TRBJ2-3, with D unresolved. This receptor was obtained from a man in his thirties or forties with Graves' ophthalmopathy. The sequencing input was blood. CDR3 in DNA: TGCGCCAGCAGTGAGTCGGTCGAACTAACAGATACGCAGTATTTT. This encodes CASSESVELTDTQYF.